These 4 T cell receptor beta chains were all obtained from the same sample, sequenced in a study of tumor-infiltrating lymphocytes in oesophageal squamous cell carcinoma. TCRdb analysed the PCR reads with MiXCR anew, one entry per CDR3 protein. The data contain just under 20,000 distinct CDR3 sequences, around 41% of them singletons. The sequenced sample was esophageal tumor tissue. The receptor set was obtained from a male donor with esophageal squamous cell carcinoma.

The chain combines TRBV6-1 with TRBJ2-1, with D hard to call. This CDR3 region has 14 residues. CDR1 is MNHNS and CDR2 is SASEGT in the germline V gene. Deletions cut 5 bases from V and 4 bases from J, with 12 bases between. CDR3: CASSSVTEYNEQFF. In DNA, the CDR3 is TGTGCCAGCAGTTCCGTGACGGAATACAATGAGCAGTTCTTC.

Concerning this clonotype itself: Since no conserved phenylalanine or tryptophan closes the CDR3, a read error is the likely cause. The DNA is left out, because the CDR3 cannot be placed on it with certainty; the CDR3 is given as TCRdb lists it. V is TRBV7-3 and J is TRBJ2-1; TRBD1, the D gene given by the table, was not confirmed from the DNA. Both ends counted, the CDR3 spans 15 residues. From germline, CDR1 is SGHTA and CDR2 FQGTGA. The CDR3 here is CASSDPGTPGYTFGS.

This clonotype was picked up a small number of times. The rearrangement links TRBV6-2 or TRBV6-3 to TRBJ2-1, with 8 bases that match TRBD2. Germline-derived CDR1 and CDR2 are MNHEY and SVGEGT. This CDR3 contains 16 residues. The junction had 5 bases not matched to a gene; V was cut back by 4 bases and J by 0 bases. CDR3 amino acids: CASSSRGGSSYNEQFF. CDR3 coding DNA: TGTGCCAGCAGTTCCCGGGGGGGGTCCTCCTACAATGAGCAGTTCTTC.

A few counts support this clonotype. V and J are TRBV7-2 and TRBJ2-5, with 8 bases fitting TRBD2. This CDR3 comprises 18 residues. V lost 3 bases and J lost 5; bases outside the gene matches: 17. Germline V gene lookup returns CDR1 SGHTA and CDR2 FQGNSA. The CDR3 loop reads CASSFGGGAGVGWETQYF. CDR3 in DNA: TGTGCCAGCAGCTTTGGGGGTGGAGCGGGAGTGGGCTGGGAGACCCAGTACTTC.